The table lists the clone carrying this TCR beta chain with a few counts. Antigen: not known. Each cDNA held unique molecular identifiers, and template switching gave it a universal primer site. TCRdb reprocessed the 5' RACE reads with MiXCR, giving one entry per CDR3 protein. Of about 920,000 distinct CDR3 sequences in the sample, more than 9% are singletons; the top ten hold roughly 1.5%. CDR1 MGHDK and CDR2 SYGVNS come from the germline V gene. The germline V and J ends were trimmed by 1 base and 1 base, with 17 bases remaining between them. This CDR3 is built from 18 residues. This entry comes from a study of identical twins. Study outcomes and limitations: Cord blood's abundant beta clonotypes had fewer insertions, unlike memory repertoires. Rather than following the same donors, the conclusions depended on cross-sectional statistical analysis.

Separately, the same data were catalogued under a study of yellow fever vaccine responses in identical twins.

Sequencing was carried out using PBMCs. This rearrangement joins TRBV25-1 to TRBJ2-1; D is possibly TRBD2 (5 bases). The clonotype was recovered from a young woman in good health. CDR3 residues: CASSEFLGGPRSYNEQFF. CDR3 nucleotide sequence: TGTGCCAGCAGTGAATTCTTAGGCGGGCCCCGGTCCTACAATGAGCAGTTCTTC.